This passage covers 24 T cell receptor beta chains from one sample sequenced in a study of CD8 T cells in Susac syndrome. An amount of RNA that ranged from 0.5 to 1 ug was reverse transcribed with random hexamers. MiXCR, run by TCRdb on the immunoSEQ multiplex PCR reads, gives a single entry per CDR3 protein. The sample includes 300,000 or so distinct CDR3 sequences, roughly 94% of them seen just once. The sequenced sample consisted of CD4+ T cells from PBMCs. The origin of the receptors is a human donor with multiple sclerosis.

The CDR3 here is CASSLMGKHEKGANVLTF. The CDR3 bases are TGTGCCAGCAGCTTAATGGGCAAACACGAGAAGGGGGCCAACGTCCTGACTTTC. V gene TRBV7-3 combines with J gene TRBJ2-6, with D unresolved. CDR3 length: 18 amino acids. CDR1 SGHTA and CDR2 FQGTGA come from the germline V gene. The V end lost 1 base, the J end lost 4 bases, and 17 bases lay between the germline ends.

V usage is TRBV12-3 or TRBV12-4 and J usage is TRBJ2-2; a weak D match, TRBD2 (6 bases). The CDR3 totals 14 residues. V was trimmed by 2 bases and J by 4 bases, leaving 8 bases between them. The DNA of the CDR3 is TGTGCCAGCAGTTTACTGGGGGGCACCGGGGAGCTGTTTTTT. This codes for CASSLLGGTGELFF.

The chain carries TRBV2 and TRBJ1-5, with 7 bases identical to TRBD1. The CDR3 runs to 12 residues. Germline V gene sequence: CDR1 SNHLY, CDR2 FYNNEI. The ends lost 4 bases at V and 6 bases at J; junction bases unmatched: 0. CDR3 loop: CASSGDSQPQHF. Here the CDR3 DNA reads TGTGCCAGCAGTGGGGACAGTCAGCCCCAGCATTTT.

The chain has TRBV11-2 and TRBJ1-1; D gene unclear. CDR3 length: 14 amino acids. The germline gives CDR1 SGHAT, CDR2 FQNNGV. Trimming shortened V by 5 bases and J by 4 bases, and 14 bases separated the two germline ends. The CDR3 DNA sequence: TGTGCCAGCAGCGCCTTATTAGCCGCCACTGAAGCTTTCTTT. It codes for CASSALLAATEAFF.

The chain carries TRBV7-2 and TRBJ2-5, with D uncertain. The CDR3 contains 15 residues. In germline, CDR1 is SGHTA, CDR2 FQGNSA. Trimming cost V 5 bases and J 1 base, with 14 bases left between them. Here the CDR3 DNA reads TGTGCCAGCAGCCAGGAAGGGTACTCCCAAGAGACCCAGTACTTC. Translating gives CASSQEGYSQETQYF. Complete variable domain (other parts from reference TRBV7-2 and TRBJ2-5): GAGVSQSPSNKVTEKGKDVELRCDPISGHTALYWYRQSLGQGLEFLIYFQGNSAPDKSGLPSDRFSAERTGGSVSTLTIQRTQQEDSAVYLCASSQEGYSQETQYFGPGTRLLVL.

The chain combines TRBV5-1 with TRBJ1-3; the D is unclear. Between the trimmed V and J ends, which lost 0 bases and 7 bases, there was a span of 8 bases. Germline CDR1 SGHRS, CDR2 YFSETQ. The CDR3 is 13 residues long. CDR3 in DNA: TGCGCCAGCAGCTTGGACCACGGGAACACCATATATTTT. Protein sequence: CASSLDHGNTIYF. Full variable domain (outside the CDR3, taken from reference TRBV5-1 and TRBJ1-3): KAGVTQTPRYLIKTRGQQVTLSCSPISGHRSVSWYQQTPGQGLQFLFEYFSETQRNKGNFPGRFSGRQFSNSRSEMNVSTLELGDSALYLCASSLDHGNTIYFGEGSWLTVV.

The rearrangement joins TRBV7-9 to TRBJ2-5, with a weak D call TRBD1 (7 bases). There are 15 residues in the CDR3. Trimming took off 5 bases at V and 5 bases at J, with 18 bases between the two ends. Germline-derived CDR1 and CDR2 are SEHNR and FQNEAQ (reference sequence). CDR3 residues: CASSPGGTRDETQYF. The CDR3, as DNA: TGTGCCAGCAGCCCAGGGGGGACCAGGGATGAGACCCAGTACTTC.

The chain joins TRBV20-1 to TRBJ1-4, with D unclear. The CDR3 loop spans 14 amino acids. CDR1 DFQATT and CDR2 SNEGSKA come from the germline V gene (reference sequence). Deletions cut 1 base from V and 0 bases from J, with 6 bases between. CDR3: CSARVGSTNEKLFF. CDR3 nucleotide sequence: TGCAGTGCTAGAGTAGGCTCAACTAATGAAAAACTGTTTTTT.

In this sample, this clonotype turned up a few times. This chain joins TRBV6-2 or TRBV6-3 and TRBJ1-5, with unresolved D. Between the trimmed V and J ends, which lost 8 bases and 0 bases, there was a span of 5 bases. The CDR3 length is 12 residues. CDR1 is MNHEY and CDR2 is SVGEGT in the germline V gene. The CDR3 DNA follows: TGTGCCAGCGAGGATAGCAATCAGCCCCAGCATTTT. Encoded protein: CASEDSNQPQHF.

The chain carries TRBV6-5 and TRBJ2-5; 9 nucleotides match TRBD2. The CDR3 is 15 residues long. Trimming removed 5 bases from V and 5 bases from J; junction bases left unmatched: 9. Germline-derived CDR1 and CDR2 are MNHEY and SVGAGI. The CDR3 here is CASSLNLAGWETQYF. As DNA, the CDR3 is TGTGCCAGCAGTCTCAATCTAGCGGGGTGGGAGACCCAGTACTTC.

V and J are TRBV7-2 and TRBJ2-3; D not certain. V was trimmed by 7 bases and J by 2 bases, leaving 10 bases between them. The CDR3 is 13 amino acids. Germline loops: CDR1 SGHTA, CDR2 FQGNSA. CDR3 in amino acids: CASTRAFTDTQYF. The CDR3 bases are TGTGCCAGCACCAGAGCCTTCACAGATACGCAGTATTTT.

In its sample, this clonotype was seen a few times. This chain links TRBV7-2 with TRBJ1-2, with no clear D. This CDR3 is 12 amino acids long. The ends were cut back, 1 base at V and 8 bases at J, with 8 bases in the middle. CDR1 SGHTA and CDR2 FQGNSA come from the germline V gene. For the CDR3, the DNA is TGTGCCAGCAGCTTAGAACGGGAAGGCTACACCTTC. This codes for CASSLEREGYTF.

J is TRBJ2-1 and V is TRBV10-3; 16 nucleotides line up with TRBD2. The CDR3 totals 15 residues. Germline values: CDR1 ENHRY, CDR2 SYGVKD. V shed 6 bases, J shed 10 bases, and the junction held 6 bases outside the gene matches. The DNA of the CDR3 is TGTGCCATCAGCTCCGGGACTAGCGGGAGGGACGAGCAGTTCTTC. It specifies CAISSGTSGRDEQFF.

The chain is built from TRBV20-1 and TRBJ2-1; TRBD2 matches 10 bases. The junction had 12 bases not matched to a gene; V was cut back by 0 bases and J by 4 bases. This CDR3 contains 18 residues. The germline gives CDR1 DFQATT, CDR2 SNEGSKA (reference sequence). CDR3 residues: CSARDRGGSSGRYNEQFF. The CDR3 DNA reads TGCAGTGCTAGAGATCGGGGCGGGTCTAGCGGGAGATACAATGAGCAGTTCTTC.

The rearrangement uses TRBV29-1 and TRBJ1-1; TRBD1 aligns across 12 bases. This CDR3 spans 14 amino acids. CDR1 is SQVTM, CDR2 ANQGSEA, per germline. Losses at the gene ends were 6 bases for V and 4 bases for J; bases not matched to a gene: 6. CDR3 loop: CSVGTGGVGTEAFF. The CDR3 DNA reads as TGCAGCGTCGGGACAGGGGGCGTGGGCACTGAAGCTTTCTTT.

The chain is built from TRBV11-2 and TRBJ1-1, with a tentative D call TRBD1 (6 bases). The V gene's germline CDR1 is SGHAT and CDR2 FQNNGV. The CDR3 is made up of 12 amino acids. Trimming took off 4 bases at V and 9 bases at J, with 12 bases between the two ends. The CDR3: CASSSTGPQAFF. DNA of the CDR3: TGTGCCAGCAGCTCCACAGGGCCCCAAGCTTTCTTT.

CDR3 loop: CASSASGGETQYF. CDR3 nucleotide sequence: TGTGCCAGCAGCGCTAGCGGGGGAGAGACCCAGTACTTC. The chain links TRBV7-9 to TRBJ2-5; 10 nucleotides match TRBD2. Trimming took 5 bases from V and 4 from J; bases not matched to a gene: 1. CDR3 length: 13 residues. Germline lookup yields CDR1 SEHNR and CDR2 FQNEAQ (reference sequence). Supplemented by reference TRBV7-9 and TRBJ2-5, the full variable domain reads DTGVSQNPRHKITKRGQNVTFRCDPISEHNRLYWYRQTLGQGPEFLTYFQNEAQLEKSRLLSDRFSAERPKGSFSTLEIQRTEQGDSAMYLCASSASGGETQYFGPGTRLLVL.

The V and J genes are TRBV7-9 and TRBJ1-3, with 7 bases fitting TRBD1. This CDR3 spans 16 amino acids. With 5 bases clipped from V and 0 bases from J, the junction kept 7 bases outside the gene matches. The germline gives CDR1 SEHNR, CDR2 FQNEAQ (reference sequence). The CDR3 region is CASSPRGDSSGNTIYF. CDR3 sequence (DNA): TGTGCCAGCAGCCCACGGGGGGACAGCTCTGGAAACACCATATATTTT.

The chain has TRBV4-1 and TRBJ1-5, with D possibly TRBD1 on 5 matching bases. Deletions cut 2 bases from V and 4 bases from J, with 21 bases between. This CDR3 spans 18 amino acids. The germline V gene has CDR1 MGHRA and CDR2 YSYEKL. CDR3 sequence reads: CASSQNFGGIAGNQPQHF. CDR3 sequence (DNA): TGCGCCAGCAGCCAAAATTTCGGGGGAATAGCCGGGAATCAGCCCCAGCATTTT.

This clonotype came up once. The V and J genes are TRBV11-3 and TRBJ2-5, with 9 bases aligning to TRBD2. This CDR3 region has 15 residues. Germline CDR1 reads SGHNT; CDR2 reads YENEEA. With 3 bases clipped from V and 7 bases from J, the junction kept 9 bases outside the gene matches. The CDR3 coding sequence is TGTGCCAGCAGCTTTTCTAGCGGGGTCCCGGGGACCCAGTACTTC. As protein: CASSFSSGVPGTQYF.

This chain links TRBV6-2 or TRBV6-3 with TRBJ2-1, with D possibly being TRBD1 (6 bases). The CDR3 spans 13 residues. CDR1 MNHEY and CDR2 SVGEGT come from the germline V gene. V shed 7 bases and J shed 3 bases, with 10 bases lying between them. The CDR3 is CASNRGGYNEQFF. CDR3 in DNA: TGTGCCAGCAACCGAGGGGGCTACAATGAGCAGTTCTTC.

The chain links TRBV19 to TRBJ2-7; possibly TRBD1 for D (5 bases). V was shortened by 1 base and J by 0 bases, with 13 bases between the two germline ends. The CDR3 has 16 amino acids. Germline V lookup: CDR1 LNHDA, CDR2 SQIVND (reference sequence). The CDR3 bases are TGTGCCAGTAGTATAGGTCCAGGGCAAAGCTCCTACGAGCAGTACTTC. It yields the protein CASSIGPGQSSYEQYF.

The chain is built from TRBV5-1 and TRBJ2-3, with D possibly TRBD2 on 5 matching bases. Germline V gives CDR1 SGHRS, CDR2 YFSETQ. V lost 0 bases and J 6 bases, leaving 14 bases between the germline ends. CDR3 length: 15 amino acids. CDR3: CASSLEEAMVDTQYF. The CDR3, as DNA: TGCGCCAGCAGCTTGGAGGAGGCAATGGTCGATACGCAGTATTTT. The complete variable domain, with remaining parts taken from reference TRBV5-1 and TRBJ2-3, reads KAGVTQTPRYLIKTRGQQVTLSCSPISGHRSVSWYQQTPGQGLQFLFEYFSETQRNKGNFPGRFSGRQFSNSRSEMNVSTLELGDSALYLCASSLEEAMVDTQYFGPGTRLTVL.

The V gene is TRBV5-1, the J gene TRBJ1-2; D is perhaps TRBD1 (5 bases). Trimming stripped 2 bases from V and 8 bases from J, with 16 bases between. From germline, CDR1 is SGHRS and CDR2 YFSETQ. This CDR3 contains 14 residues. CDR3 sequence (DNA): TGCGCCAGCAGCTTACGGGACGGACCTCCGGGCTACACCTTC. Protein product: CASSLRDGPPGYTF.